The clone carrying this TCR beta chain was counted once. Its target is not known. This sample includes further DNA sequences coding for the same CDR3. The data derive from a study of CD8+ T cells in alopecia areata. Study-wide context: Treated patients were given 5 to 10 mg oral tofacitinib twice daily. Regarding the study as a whole: Mice showed TCR sharing more clearly than patients did, possibly owing to HLA.

Alopecia areata patients had lesional scalp punch biopsies and peripheral blood taken from them. The authors sorted CD4+ and CD8+ T cells from PBMCs. RNA extraction and reverse transcription yielded cDNA as sequencing template. TCRdb's table, derived via immunoSEQ multiplex PCR, lists solely in-frame clones and lacks some. Of roughly 250,000 clones in the sample, under 70% were seen once. V shed 3 bases, J shed 9 bases, and the junction held 6 bases outside the gene matches. The CDR3 is made up of 14 amino acids. The V gene's germline CDR1 is SGDLS and CDR2 YYNGEE. The chain carries TRBV9 and TRBJ1-6; 7 bases map to TRBD1. This material consisted of CD4+ T cells sorted from blood, taken at week 0. The TCR comes from a human donor with alopecia areata. In nucleotides, the CDR3 is TGTGCCAGCAGCGCCCGACAGGGCCCTTCACCCCTCCACTTT. This translates into CASSARQGPSPLHF.